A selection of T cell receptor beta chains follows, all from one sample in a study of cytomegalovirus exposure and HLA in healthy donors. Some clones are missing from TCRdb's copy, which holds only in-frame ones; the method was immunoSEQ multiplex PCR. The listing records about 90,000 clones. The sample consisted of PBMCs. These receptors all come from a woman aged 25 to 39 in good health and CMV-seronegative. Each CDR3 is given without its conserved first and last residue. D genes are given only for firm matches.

cdr3_aa: ASSPSPGSSAYEQY; d_call: .; cdr3_length: 14; j_call: TRBJ2-7; v_call: TRBV4-2
cdr3_aa: ASSRQLGEKLF; d_call: .; cdr3_length: 11; j_call: TRBJ1-4; v_call: TRBV21-1
cdr3_aa: SVSTSNTGELF; d_call: .; cdr3_length: 11; j_call: TRBJ2-2; v_call: TRBV29-1
cdr3_aa: ASSPSEGGTDTQY; d_call: .; cdr3_length: 13; j_call: TRBJ2-3; v_call: TRBV7-9
cdr3_aa: ASSLGGLVDWY; d_call: .; cdr3_length: 11; j_call: TRBJ2-7; v_call: TRBV27
cdr3_aa: ASRGDRETQY; d_call: .; cdr3_length: 10; j_call: TRBJ2-5; v_call: TRBV27
cdr3_aa: ASNLLLGSYEQY; d_call: .; cdr3_length: 12; j_call: TRBJ2-7; v_call: TRBV28
cdr3_aa: ASSLQQGSVGYT; d_call: .; cdr3_length: 12; j_call: TRBJ1-2; v_call: TRBV27
cdr3_aa: ASSPLEGGPGELF; d_call: .; cdr3_length: 13; j_call: TRBJ2-2; v_call: TRBV11-2
cdr3_aa: ASSQGAGPSYEQY; d_call: .; cdr3_length: 13; j_call: TRBJ2-7; v_call: TRBV7-3
cdr3_aa: ASSSVLSNEKLF; d_call: .; cdr3_length: 12; j_call: TRBJ1-4; v_call: TRBV6-5
cdr3_aa: ASSLTAGSYEQY; d_call: .; cdr3_length: 12; j_call: .; v_call: TRBV27
cdr3_aa: ASSLGQISYEQY; d_call: .; cdr3_length: 12; j_call: TRBJ2-7; v_call: TRBV5-6
cdr3_aa: AWTWRRYNTGELF; d_call: .; cdr3_length: 13; j_call: TRBJ2-2; v_call: TRBV30
cdr3_aa: ASSSRQVYSNQPQH; d_call: .; cdr3_length: 14; j_call: TRBJ1-5; v_call: TRBV28
cdr3_aa: ASSPRTSGTSYEQY; d_call: TRBD2; cdr3_length: 14; j_call: TRBJ2-7; v_call: TRBV18
cdr3_aa: ASSYRGQQDSPLH; d_call: .; cdr3_length: 13; j_call: TRBJ1-6; v_call: TRBV6-6
cdr3_aa: ASSLGSPAAYEQY; d_call: .; cdr3_length: 13; j_call: TRBJ2-7; v_call: TRBV7-9
cdr3_aa: ASSQETGTSYEQY; d_call: .; cdr3_length: 13; j_call: TRBJ2-7; v_call: TRBV4-2
cdr3_aa: ASRDSREF; d_call: .; cdr3_length: 8; j_call: TRBJ2-1; v_call: TRBV2
cdr3_aa: ASSLNSWEKLF; d_call: .; cdr3_length: 11; j_call: TRBJ1-4; v_call: TRBV7-2
cdr3_aa: ASSLGGGSTTNEKLF; d_call: .; cdr3_length: 15; j_call: TRBJ1-4; v_call: TRBV5-1
cdr3_aa: ASSPISTTGGTEAF; d_call: TRBD1; cdr3_length: 14; j_call: TRBJ1-1; v_call: TRBV18
cdr3_aa: ASSPRQVDQETQY; d_call: .; cdr3_length: 13; j_call: TRBJ2-5; v_call: TRBV7-7
cdr3_aa: SVAGGLDEQY; d_call: TRBD2; cdr3_length: 10; j_call: TRBJ2-7; v_call: TRBV29-1
cdr3_aa: AIHNSAGGLTGELF; d_call: TRBD2; cdr3_length: 14; j_call: TRBJ2-2; v_call: TRBV10-3
cdr3_aa: ASSYWASTGELF; d_call: .; cdr3_length: 12; j_call: TRBJ2-2; v_call: TRBV6-5
cdr3_aa: ASSAEGADEQF; d_call: TRBD1; cdr3_length: 11; j_call: TRBJ2-1; v_call: TRBV2
cdr3_aa: ASSDGTGREKLF; d_call: TRBD1; cdr3_length: 12; j_call: TRBJ1-4; v_call: TRBV9
cdr3_aa: SVDVQGLDTQY; d_call: .; cdr3_length: 11; j_call: TRBJ2-3; v_call: TRBV29-1
cdr3_aa: ASSISRSGGGYEQY; d_call: TRBD2; cdr3_length: 14; j_call: TRBJ2-7; v_call: TRBV19
cdr3_aa: ASSSIQGAGTEAF; d_call: TRBD1; cdr3_length: 13; j_call: TRBJ1-1; v_call: TRBV7-9